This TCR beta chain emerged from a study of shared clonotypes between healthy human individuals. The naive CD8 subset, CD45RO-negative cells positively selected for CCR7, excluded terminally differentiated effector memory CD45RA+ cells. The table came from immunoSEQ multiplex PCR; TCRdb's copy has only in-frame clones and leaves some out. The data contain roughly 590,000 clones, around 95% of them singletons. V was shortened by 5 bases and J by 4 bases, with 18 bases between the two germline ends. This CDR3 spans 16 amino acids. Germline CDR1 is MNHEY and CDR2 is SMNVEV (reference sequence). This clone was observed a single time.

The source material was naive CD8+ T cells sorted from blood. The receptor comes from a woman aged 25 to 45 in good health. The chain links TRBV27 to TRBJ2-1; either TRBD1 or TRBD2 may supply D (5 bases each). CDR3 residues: CASSRPVGTVYNEQFF. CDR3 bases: TGTGCCAGCAGTCGACCTGTCGGGACGGTATACAATGAGCAGTTCTTC.